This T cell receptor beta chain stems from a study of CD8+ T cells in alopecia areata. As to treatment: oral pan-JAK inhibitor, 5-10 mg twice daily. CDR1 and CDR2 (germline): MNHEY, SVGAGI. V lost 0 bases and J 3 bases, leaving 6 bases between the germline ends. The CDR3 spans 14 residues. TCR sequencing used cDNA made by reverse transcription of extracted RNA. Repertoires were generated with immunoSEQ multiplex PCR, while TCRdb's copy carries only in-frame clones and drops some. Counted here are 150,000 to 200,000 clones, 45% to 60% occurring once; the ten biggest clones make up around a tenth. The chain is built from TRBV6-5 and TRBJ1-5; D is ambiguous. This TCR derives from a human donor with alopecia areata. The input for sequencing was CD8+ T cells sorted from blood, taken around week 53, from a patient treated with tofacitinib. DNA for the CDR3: TGTGCCAGCAGTTACTCGGGCTTCAATCAGCCCCAGCATTTT. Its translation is CASSYSGFNQPQHF.